The 29 T cell receptor beta chains presented below share a single source sample, sequenced in a study of cytomegalovirus exposure and HLA in healthy donors. Vbeta (60) and Jbeta (13) primers were used in the PCR. Some clones are missing from TCRdb's copy, which holds only in-frame ones; the method was immunoSEQ multiplex PCR. This table has 100,000 to 150,000 clones, roughly 18% appearing once. The source material was PBMCs. These receptor sequences come from a female donor in good health and CMV-seropositive.

In this sample, this clone turned up a few times. The chain carries TRBV5-4 and TRBJ1-1; 10 positions agree with TRBD1. Trimming removed 3 bases from V and 10 bases from J; junction bases left unmatched: 12. The CDR3 runs 15 residues. Germline CDR1 and CDR2: SGHNT and YYREEE (reference sequence). The CDR3: CASSSSPDRGISAFF. The CDR3 DNA reads as TGTGCCAGCAGCTCAAGCCCGGACAGGGGGATTTCAGCTTTCTTT.

This chain uses TRBV15 with TRBJ1-5, with TRBD1 as a possible D gene (5 bases). V was trimmed by 1 base and J by 5 bases, leaving 12 bases between them. There are 15 residues in the CDR3. From germline, CDR1 is LNHNV and CDR2 YYDKDF (reference sequence). CDR3: CATSRVRVPHQPQHF. The CDR3 DNA follows: TGTGCCACCAGCAGAGTCAGGGTACCGCATCAGCCCCAGCATTTT.

This clone is a singleton in its sample. The conserved closing phenylalanine or tryptophan is absent in this CDR3, likely reflecting a read error. This sequence joins TRBV5-1 and TRBJ1-2; TRBD1 agrees at 9 bases. J was trimmed by 6 bases and V by 4 bases; bases with no gene match: 13. The germline gives CDR1 SGHRS, CDR2 YFSETQ. The CDR3 extends over 16 amino acids. CDR3 bases: TGCGCCAGCAGCGATCATAGAACGGGACAGGGTCATGGCTACACCCTC. Translated, it gives CASSDHRTGQGHGYTL.

The chain links TRBV5-1 to TRBJ2-5, with D perhaps matching TRBD1 (6 bases). Germline loops: CDR1 SGHRS, CDR2 YFSETQ. V was clipped by 4 bases and J by 7 bases, with 14 bases between them. This CDR3 spans 13 amino acids. CDR3 coding DNA: TGCGCCAGCAGCATAGACCCCAGGGGGACCCAGTACTTC. Its protein is CASSIDPRGTQYF.

V and J are TRBV5-1 and TRBJ2-1; maybe TRBD1 (6 bases). Germline V gene data show CDR1 as SGHRS and CDR2 as YFSETQ. CDR3 size: 15 residues. Trimming shortened V by 4 bases and J by 4 bases, and 15 bases separated the two germline ends. Written as DNA, the CDR3 is TGCGCCAGCAGCGTAATCGGGACATTTTACAATGAGCAGTTCTTC. Residues: CASSVIGTFYNEQFF.

This clone was counted a few times. The rearrangement joins TRBV30 to TRBJ2-1; 8 bases line up with TRBD2. The CDR3 runs to 15 residues. V lost 3 bases and J lost 10; bases outside the gene matches: 14. The V gene's germline CDR1 is GTSNPN and CDR2 SVGIG (reference sequence). The DNA of the CDR3 is TGTGCCTGGAGGGGTACTAGCGGTGCACACAGGGAGCAGTTCTTC. It is translated as CAWRGTSGAHREQFF.

This clone has just a few counts. J is TRBJ2-1 and V is TRBV7-9; 10 nucleotides match TRBD2. Unmatched junction bases numbered 5, after V lost 5 bases and J lost 1 base. CDR3 length: 16 residues. CDR1 is SEHNR, CDR2 FQNEAQ, per germline (reference sequence). The CDR3 nucleotides read TGTGCCAGCAGCGTGACGACTAGCGGGTCCTACAATGAGCAGTTCTTC. It specifies CASSVTTSGSYNEQFF.

This clone was found a few times. The chain has TRBV19 and TRBJ2-7, with 7 bases lining up with TRBD2. The CDR3 has 14 amino acids. Germline CDR1 is LNHDA and CDR2 is SQIVND (reference sequence). Trimming removed 7 bases from V and 2 bases from J; junction bases left unmatched: 8. Written as DNA, the CDR3 is TGTGCCAGTACCCCGGGGAGGGGTACCTACGAGCAGTACTTC. It is translated as CASTPGRGTYEQYF. The full variable domain, completed using reference TRBV19 and TRBJ2-7, is DGGITQSPKYLFRKEGQNVTLSCEQNLNHDAMYWYRQDPGQGLRLIYYSQIVNDFQKGDIAEGYSVSREKKESFPLTVTSAQKNPTAFYLCASTPGRGTYEQYFGPGTRLTVT.

This chain uses TRBV4-3 with TRBJ1-2, with a weak D call TRBD1 (5 bases). The CDR3 extends over 14 amino acids. Trimming took off 7 bases at V and 4 bases at J, with 16 bases between the two ends. The germline V gene has CDR1 LGHNA and CDR2 YSLEER. CDR3 amino acids: CASTYRGGSYGYTF. The CDR3 DNA sequence: TGCGCCAGCACCTACCGGGGGGGAAGCTATGGCTACACCTTC.

Only a few counts were recorded for this clone. The V call is TRBV28, the J call TRBJ1-5; 8 positions agree with TRBD1. V dropped 10 bases and J dropped 6; count of bases not matched to a gene: 14. Germline V gene sequence: CDR1 MDHEN, CDR2 SYDVKM. This CDR3 contains 15 residues. The CDR3 loop reads CATEVDRGTGQPQHF. The CDR3 bases are TGTGCCACCGAGGTAGACAGGGGAACGGGTCAGCCCCAGCATTTT. The variable domain in full, completed from reference TRBV28 and TRBJ1-5, reads DVKVTQSSRYLVKRTGEKVFLECVQDMDHENMFWYRQDPGLGLRLIYFSYDVKMKEKGDIPEGYSVSREKKERFSLILESASTNQTSMYLCATEVDRGTGQPQHFGDGTRLSIL.

As regards this clone: Additional DNA sequences in this sample encode the identical CDR3. V is TRBV5-1 and J is TRBJ2-5; D not certain. The germline V gene encodes CDR1 SGHRS and CDR2 YFSETQ. This CDR3 is built from 12 residues. The V end was cut by 2 bases, the J end by 0 bases, with 2 bases between. CDR3 loop: CASSFNQETQYF. DNA for the CDR3: TGCGCCAGCAGCTTCAACCAAGAGACCCAGTACTTC.

The chain is built from TRBV7-3 and TRBJ1-2; a possible D gene is TRBD1 (5 bases). Trimming removed 5 bases from V and 3 bases from J, with 19 bases in between. The CDR3 runs 16 residues. Germline CDR1 reads SGHTA; CDR2 reads FQGTGA. The CDR3 DNA reads TGTGCCAGCAGCCCAGGAGGGGCAAGTTCTCACTATGGCTACACCTTC. This sequence encodes CASSPGGASSHYGYTF.

The chain recombines TRBV2 with TRBJ1-2; 8 nucleotides align to TRBD1. J was trimmed by 7 bases and V by 6 bases; bases with no gene match: 4. CDR1 SNHLY and CDR2 FYNNEI come from the germline V gene. CDR3 length: 12 residues. The CDR3 region has the DNA TGTGCCAGCAGCCAGGGGGCGCGTGGCTACACCTTC. Translated: CASSQGARGYTF.

This clone turned up a few times. This chain connects TRBV28 to TRBJ2-7; TRBD1 matches at 11 bases. The CDR3 length is 15 residues. V lost 6 bases, J lost 6 bases, and 10 bases stayed unmatched. CDR1 is MDHEN and CDR2 is SYDVKM in the germline V gene. CDR3 nucleotides: TGTGCCAGCAGCCGAGGGACAGGGGGACCGATCGAGCAGTACTTC. Protein sequence: CASSRGTGGPIEQYF.

This clone was found a few times. The rearrangement joins TRBV27 to TRBJ1-6; D remains ambiguous. Germline values: CDR1 MNHEY, CDR2 SMNVEV (reference sequence). The ends were cut back, 3 bases at V and 6 bases at J, with 9 bases in the middle. This CDR3 has 14 residues. Here the CDR3 DNA reads TGTGCCAGCAGTTTTGGGCATCCTAATTCACCCCTCCACTTT. Translating it yields CASSFGHPNSPLHF.

This clone was counted a few times. The gene calls are TRBV5-1 and TRBJ2-5; D may be TRBD1 (5 bases). The V gene lost 1 base and the J gene lost 0 bases, with 10 bases spanning the gap. The CDR3 runs 15 residues. CDR1 and CDR2 from the germline V gene are SGHRS and YFSETQ. CDR3 DNA sequence: TGCGCCAGCAGCTTGCAGGGTGGACACCAAGAGACCCAGTACTTC. This sequence encodes CASSLQGGHQETQYF. Variable domain in full (rest from reference TRBV5-1 and TRBJ2-5): KAGVTQTPRYLIKTRGQQVTLSCSPISGHRSVSWYQQTPGQGLQFLFEYFSETQRNKGNFPGRFSGRQFSNSRSEMNVSTLELGDSALYLCASSLQGGHQETQYFGPGTRLLVL.

This clone has a handful of counts. This chain uses TRBV5-1 with TRBJ1-2, with D unclear. The V end lost 0 bases, the J end lost 7 bases, and 19 bases lay between the germline ends. Per the germline V gene, CDR1 is SGHRS and CDR2 is YFSETQ. The length of the CDR3 is 16 residues. CDR3: CASSLALAQNYGGYTF. CDR3 coding DNA: TGCGCCAGCAGCTTGGCCCTTGCGCAGAACTATGGTGGCTACACCTTC.

This clone was recorded a few times. The CDR3 DNA reads TGTGCCAGCAGGGAGGGGGGGTACGAGCAGTACTTC. Protein product: CASREGGYEQYF. The gene calls are TRBV6-6 and TRBJ2-7, with D perhaps matching TRBD2 (7 bases). Germline CDR1 is MNHNY and CDR2 is SVGAGI (reference sequence). This CDR3 has 12 residues. The V and J ends lost 6 bases and 4 bases respectively, with 10 bases between them.

This clone was picked up a small number of times. The chain links TRBV7-3 to TRBJ1-1; tentative D call: TRBD1 (6 bases). The CDR3 runs 14 residues. The germline CDR1 and CDR2 sequences are SGHTA and FQGTGA. The V and J ends lost 5 bases and 4 bases respectively, with 14 bases between them. The CDR3 nucleotides read TGTGCCAGCAGCGTACAGGGTTCGGGCACTGAAGCTTTCTTT. It translates to CASSVQGSGTEAFF. Full variable domain (remainder filled in from reference TRBV7-3 and TRBJ1-1): GAGVSQTPSNKVTEKGKYVELRCDPISGHTALYWYRQSLGQGPEFLIYFQGTGAADDSGLPNDRFFAVRPEGSVSTLKIQRTERGDSAVYLCASSVQGSGTEAFFGQGTRLTVV.

The chain is built from TRBV6-5 and TRBJ2-1, with 7 bases fitting TRBD2. This CDR3 comprises 15 residues. After removal of 4 bases from V and 0 bases from J, the junction contained 3 bases not matched to a gene. Germline V gives CDR1 MNHEY, CDR2 SVGAGI. Here the CDR3 DNA reads TGTGCCAGCAGTTTTAGCGGGTACTCCTACAATGAGCAGTTCTTC. Residues: CASSFSGYSYNEQFF.

For the CDR3, the DNA is TGTGCCAGCAGACCGACCCTAAGGGGCATGAACACTGAAGCTTTCTTT. Translated: CASRPTLRGMNTEAFF. The chain couples TRBV2 to TRBJ1-1, with D possibly TRBD1 on 5 matching bases. CDR1 and CDR2 (germline): SNHLY, FYNNEI. The V and J ends lost 6 bases and 0 bases respectively, with 17 bases between them. The CDR3 has 16 residues. Using reference TRBV2 and TRBJ1-1 for the parts outside the CDR3, the full variable domain is EPEVTQTPSHQVTQMGQEVILRCVPISNHLYFYWYRQILGQKVEFLVSFYNNEISEKSEIFDDQFSVERPDGSNFTLKIRSTKLEDSAMYFCASRPTLRGMNTEAFFGQGTRLTVV.

This sequence joins TRBV7-9 and TRBJ2-5; D is possibly TRBD2 (6 bases). The germline V and J ends were trimmed by 5 bases and 2 bases, with 9 bases remaining between them. CDR3 length equals 13 residues. Germline lookup yields CDR1 SEHNR and CDR2 FQNEAQ (reference sequence). In DNA form, the CDR3 reads TGTGCCAGCAGCCCGGGACTTCAAGAGACCCAGTACTTC. Encoded protein: CASSPGLQETQYF. Full variable domain (remainder filled in from reference TRBV7-9 and TRBJ2-5): DTGVSQNPRHKITKRGQNVTFRCDPISEHNRLYWYRQTLGQGPEFLTYFQNEAQLEKSRLLSDRFSAERPKGSFSTLEIQRTEQGDSAMYLCASSPGLQETQYFGPGTRLLVL.

The chain joins TRBV7-6 to TRBJ1-2; TRBD1 aligns across 9 bases. V shed 3 bases and J 2 bases; nucleotides not matched to a gene: 4. Germline V gene sequence: CDR1 SGHVS, CDR2 FNYEAQ. The CDR3 contains 15 residues. CDR3 in DNA: TGTGCCAGCAGCTTCGCCGGGACAGGGAACTATGGCTACACCTTC. Translating gives CASSFAGTGNYGYTF.

The V call is TRBV28, the J call TRBJ2-3; no clear D gene. Trimming removed 2 bases from V and 5 bases from J, with 5 bases in between. The CDR3 runs to 12 residues. Germline V gives CDR1 MDHEN, CDR2 SYDVKM. In DNA, the CDR3 is TGTGCCAGCAGTTTAGCGCGAGATACGCAGTATTTT. This translates into CASSLARDTQYF.

The V call is TRBV10-3, the J call TRBJ2-3; 12 bases match TRBD1. The germline V gene encodes CDR1 ENHRY and CDR2 SYGVKD. This CDR3 is 16 amino acids long. With 6 bases clipped from V and 6 bases from J, the junction kept 10 bases outside the gene matches. In DNA form, the CDR3 reads TGTGCCATCAGGACAGGGACAGGGGGCGGGGGTGATACGCAGTATTTT. It encodes CAIRTGTGGGGDTQYF.

This clone turned up a few times. This chain joins TRBV15 and TRBJ2-1; 7 bases are a match to TRBD2. CDR1 is LNHNV, CDR2 YYDKDF, per germline (reference sequence). With 6 bases clipped from V and 1 base from J, the junction kept 6 bases outside the gene matches. This CDR3 has 15 residues. CDR3 in amino acids: CATSFSGLSYNEQFF. CDR3 bases: TGTGCCACCAGTTTTAGCGGGCTTTCCTACAATGAGCAGTTCTTC.

There are a few counts of this clone. The CDR3 nucleotides read TGCAGTGCTAGCGAGGAGACCCAGTACTTC. It is translated as CSASEETQYF. V and J are TRBV20-1 and TRBJ2-5, with no clear D. The germline V and J ends were trimmed by 3 bases and 5 bases, with 4 bases remaining between them. Germline V gene data show CDR1 as DFQATT and CDR2 as SNEGSKA (reference sequence). This CDR3 has 10 amino acids.

The chain combines TRBV30 with TRBJ2-7; 7 positions match TRBD1. Germline V gene lookup returns CDR1 GTSNPN and CDR2 SVGIG (reference sequence). The junction had 4 bases not matched to a gene; V was cut back by 3 bases and J by 2 bases. This CDR3 comprises 13 residues. This chain's CDR3 is CAWSPGTAYEQYF. CDR3 bases: TGTGCCTGGAGCCCGGGGACAGCCTACGAGCAGTACTTC. Full variable domain (remainder filled in from reference TRBV30 and TRBJ2-7): SQTIHQWPATLVQPVGSPLSLECTVEGTSNPNLYWYRQAAGRGLQLLFYSVGIGQISSEVPQNLSASRPQDRQFILSSKKLLLSDSGFYLCAWSPGTAYEQYFGPGTRLTVT.

The sample holds a few counts of this clone. J is TRBJ1-5 and V is TRBV7-2, with D perhaps TRBD1 (5 bases). Deletions cut 2 bases from V and 5 bases from J, with 13 bases between. The CDR3 is made up of 15 amino acids. Germline CDR1 is SGHTA and CDR2 is FQGNSA. The CDR3 sequence: CASSLRLGGDQPQHF. CDR3 in DNA: TGTGCCAGCAGCTTAAGACTTGGGGGGGATCAGCCCCAGCATTTT.